The 22 T cell receptor beta chains below all came from one sample that was sequenced in a study of OX40 agonist ivuxolimab in advanced cancers. TCRdb's table, derived via immunoSEQ multiplex PCR, lists solely in-frame clones and lacks some. The sample has about 90,000 clones, about 90% seen once. The sample was CD4+ or CD8+ T cells sorted from blood, taken in a trial of the OX40 agonist ivuxolimab. Receptors originate from an adult with an advanced solid tumor such as melanoma, head and neck, liver or kidney cancer.

This clone showed up just a few times. The rearrangement joins TRBV6-6 to TRBJ2-3; possibly TRBD1 for D (5 bases). The CDR3 runs 12 residues. Germline values: CDR1 MNHNY, CDR2 SVGAGI (reference sequence). Trimming shortened V by 7 bases and J by 5 bases, and 10 bases separated the two germline ends. The CDR3 DNA follows: TGTGCCAGCAAGAGACAGCAAGATACGCAGTATTTT. It is translated as CASKRQQDTQYF.

This chain links TRBV5-1 with TRBJ1-6, with unresolved D. Trimming removed 5 bases at V and 5 bases at J, with 17 bases between. The CDR3 has 16 residues. Germline CDR1 and CDR2: SGHRS and YFSETQ. The CDR3 reads CASRGGGAADNSPLHF. CDR3 coding DNA: TGCGCCAGCAGAGGTGGAGGTGCCGCCGATAATTCACCCCTCCACTTT.

The chain links TRBV5-1 to TRBJ1-2, with a possible D match to TRBD1 (5 bases). The CDR3 is 13 amino acids. V was trimmed by 4 bases and J by 7 bases, leaving 14 bases between them. Germline V lookup: CDR1 SGHRS, CDR2 YFSETQ. In nucleotides, the CDR3 is TGCGCCAGCAGCCGGGACGGGAGGGGTGGCTACACCTTC. Translating gives CASSRDGRGGYTF.

The chain links TRBV5-6 to TRBJ2-3; D may be TRBD1 or TRBD2 (5 bases each). V was cut by 2 bases and J by 4 bases, with 8 bases left in between. CDR3 length: 13 amino acids. CDR1 and CDR2 from the germline V gene are SGHDT and YYEEEE. CDR3 amino acids: CASSFLGADTQYF. The CDR3 nucleotides are TGTGCCAGCAGCTTTCTGGGGGCAGATACGCAGTATTTT. The variable domain in full, with the rest retrieved from reference TRBV5-6 and TRBJ2-3, is DAGVTQSPTHLIKTRGQQVTLRCSPKSGHDTVSWYQQALGQGPQFIFQYYEEEERQRGNFPDRFSGHQFPNYSSELNVNALLLGDSALYLCASSFLGADTQYFGPGTRLTVL.

The DNA of the CDR3 is TGTGCCAGCAGCCCGAGGTCTAGCGGGAGCTCCTACGAGCAGTACTTC. Protein sequence: CASSPRSSGSSYEQYF. V gene TRBV6-6 combines with J gene TRBJ2-7, with 10 bases that match TRBD2. Germline CDR1 reads MNHNY; CDR2 reads SVGAGI (reference sequence). Trimming removed 6 bases from V and 0 bases from J; junction bases left unmatched: 8. The CDR3 extends over 16 amino acids.

The rearrangement links TRBV29-1 to TRBJ2-2, with D unresolved. The CDR3 runs 15 residues. The ends were cut back, 6 bases at V and 2 bases at J, with 16 bases in the middle. The germline V gene encodes CDR1 SQVTM and CDR2 ANQGSEA. The CDR3: CSVGTLGLNTGELFF. The DNA of the CDR3 is TGCAGCGTCGGTACCTTGGGTCTAAACACCGGGGAGCTGTTTTTT.

CDR3 loop: CASALGRGGSYEQYF. The CDR3 coding sequence is TGTGCTAGTGCCTTGGGCAGGGGGGGATCCTACGAGCAGTACTTC. The chain has TRBV12-5 and TRBJ2-7, with D tentatively TRBD1 or TRBD2 (7 bases each). Per germline, CDR1 LGHNT and CDR2 FRNRAP. The CDR3 is 15 amino acids. The V and J ends lost 7 bases and 1 base respectively, with 17 bases between them. The full variable domain, rest sourced from reference TRBV12-5 and TRBJ2-7, is DARVTQTPRHKVTEMGQEVTMRCQPILGHNTVFWYRQTMMQGLELLAYFRNRAPLDDSGMPKDRFSAEMPDATLATLKIQPSEPRDSAVYFCASALGRGGSYEQYFGPGTRLTVT.

CDR3 DNA: TGTGCCAGCAGCTTCCAGGACAGAGCCTACGAGCAGTACTTC. Its translation is CASSFQDRAYEQYF. The chain carries TRBV5-4 and TRBJ2-5, with D perhaps matching TRBD1 (6 bases). With the DNA end fitting TRBJ2-7 better, the J assignment may be wrong. CDR3 length: 14 residues. CDR1 is SGHNT, CDR2 YYREEE, per germline (reference sequence).

This chain connects TRBV5-1 to TRBJ2-7; possible D gene TRBD1, 6 bases. The CDR3 contains 15 residues. Germline-derived CDR1 and CDR2 are SGHRS and YFSETQ. Trimming pared 3 bases from V and 0 bases from J, leaving 13 bases between. CDR3 sequence reads: CASSWGPASSYEQYF. The CDR3 DNA is TGCGCCAGCAGCTGGGGGCCCGCCAGCTCCTACGAGCAGTACTTC.

The J gene is TRBJ2-7, the V gene TRBV6-1; D perhaps matches TRBD2 (6 bases). The CDR3 extends over 13 amino acids. The germline gives CDR1 MNHNS, CDR2 SASEGT. The V and J ends lost 10 bases and 2 bases respectively, with 15 bases between them. The CDR3 reads CATYRDSAYEQYF. In DNA form, the CDR3 reads TGTGCCACCTACCGGGACTCCGCCTACGAGCAGTACTTC.

This chain connects TRBV7-3 to TRBJ2-3, with D possibly TRBD1 on 6 matching bases. Germline V gene lookup returns CDR1 SGHTA and CDR2 FQGTGA. V lost 4 bases, J lost 7 bases, and 12 bases lay in between. The CDR3 is made up of 13 amino acids. The CDR3 loop reads CASSYRGQNTQYF. The CDR3 DNA follows: TGTGCCAGCAGCTACCGAGGACAGAATACGCAGTATTTT.

This sequence joins TRBV11-2 and TRBJ2-2, with TRBD1 matching 9 bases. J was trimmed by 6 bases and V by 1 base; bases with no gene match: 12. The CDR3 runs to 18 residues. CDR1 and CDR2 (germline): SGHAT, FQNNGV. Here the CDR3 reads CASSLAPSGTGQPGELFF. In DNA, the CDR3 is TGTGCCAGCAGCTTAGCTCCTTCCGGGACAGGGCAACCCGGGGAGCTGTTTTTT.

The chain uses TRBV6-6 and TRBJ1-5; D is possibly TRBD1 (6 bases). Trimming shortened V by 8 bases and J by 8 bases, and 16 bases separated the two germline ends. The germline V gene encodes CDR1 MNHNY and CDR2 SVGAGI (reference sequence). The CDR3 extends over 13 amino acids. The CDR3 bases are TGTGCCAGCCGAAGGGGGGGCCGGGAGCCCCAGCATTTT. Its protein is CASRRGGREPQHF.

CDR3 nucleotides: TGTGCCAGCAAAATTGGGACAGCTAACTATGGCTACACCTTC. It encodes CASKIGTANYGYTF. V and J are TRBV2 and TRBJ1-2; 7 nucleotides line up with TRBD1. The V gene's germline CDR1 is SNHLY and CDR2 FYNNEI. This CDR3 spans 14 amino acids. V was clipped by 7 bases and J by 0 bases; unmatched bases: 5.

The rearrangement links TRBV6-5 to TRBJ2-2; D tentatively reads TRBD1 or TRBD2 (6 bases each). This CDR3 has 14 amino acids. The V end lost 1 base, the J end lost 6 bases, and 9 bases lay between the germline ends. Germline V lookup: CDR1 MNHEY, CDR2 SVGAGI. CDR3 protein: CASSYYREAGELFF. In DNA, the CDR3 is TGTGCCAGCAGTTACTACAGGGAGGCCGGGGAGCTGTTTTTT.

The gene calls are TRBV27 and TRBJ2-7, with 9 bases matching TRBD1. Per germline, CDR1 MNHEY and CDR2 SMNVEV (reference sequence). The J segment lost 8 bases and the V segment lost 10 bases, leaving 9 bases of the junction unmatched. The CDR3 consists of 12 residues. The CDR3, as DNA: TGTGCCACCGCGACAGGGGGATTGAAGCAGTACTTC. This codes for CATATGGLKQYF.

The rearrangement uses TRBV7-9 and TRBJ2-1, with TRBD1 matching over 7 bases. In germline, CDR1 is SEHNR, CDR2 FQNEAQ (reference sequence). V gave up 0 bases and J gave up 8 bases; unmatched junction bases: 7. The CDR3 runs 15 residues. The CDR3 DNA is TGTGCCAGCAGCTTAGCCCAGACAGGGTCGGATGAGCAGTTCTTC. Protein: CASSLAQTGSDEQFF.

J is TRBJ2-7 and V is TRBV2; tentatively, D is TRBD2 (6 bases). V lost 0 bases and J 6 bases, leaving 9 bases between the germline ends. This CDR3 region has 13 residues. Germline V CDR1 and CDR2: SNHLY, FYNNEI. The CDR3 nucleotides read TGTGCCAGCAGTGAAGCGCTGCGGGGCGAGCAGTACTTC. This sequence encodes CASSEALRGEQYF.

This sequence joins TRBV9 and TRBJ1-1; TRBD1 might be the D (5 bases). The V end lost 1 base, the J end lost 1 base, and 11 bases lay between the germline ends. The V gene's germline CDR1 is SGDLS and CDR2 YYNGEE. The CDR3 runs to 15 residues. The CDR3 DNA sequence: TGTGCCAGCAGCGTATGGGCCGACAGGAACACTGAAGCTTTCTTT. This encodes CASSVWADRNTEAFF.

J is TRBJ2-3 and V is TRBV5-1, with D perhaps TRBD2 (6 bases). Germline loops: CDR1 SGHRS, CDR2 YFSETQ. CDR3 size: 14 residues. The V gene lost 2 bases and the J gene lost 0 bases, with 7 bases spanning the gap. The CDR3 region is CASSFSGSTDTQYF. As DNA, the CDR3 is TGCGCCAGCAGCTTTAGCGGAAGCACAGATACGCAGTATTTT.

This chain joins TRBV7-3 and TRBJ2-1; TRBD2 matches 11 bases. The CDR3 is 17 residues long. Germline CDR1 reads SGHTA; CDR2 reads FQGTGA. The junction had 9 bases not matched to a gene; V was cut back by 4 bases and J by 4 bases. CDR3 sequence reads: CASSSTLAGGRYNEQFF. CDR3 nucleotide sequence: TGTGCCAGCAGCTCGACCCTAGCGGGGGGTCGATACAATGAGCAGTTCTTC.

The chain combines TRBV9 with TRBJ2-7; TRBD2 matches at 9 bases. The V gene end was trimmed by 2 bases and the J gene end by 3 bases; junction bases not matched to a gene: 3. The CDR3 totals 14 residues. Germline lookup yields CDR1 SGDLS and CDR2 YYNGEE. CDR3 bases: TGTGCCAGCAGCGTTAGCGGGAGAGGCTACGAGCAGTACTTC. It encodes CASSVSGRGYEQYF.